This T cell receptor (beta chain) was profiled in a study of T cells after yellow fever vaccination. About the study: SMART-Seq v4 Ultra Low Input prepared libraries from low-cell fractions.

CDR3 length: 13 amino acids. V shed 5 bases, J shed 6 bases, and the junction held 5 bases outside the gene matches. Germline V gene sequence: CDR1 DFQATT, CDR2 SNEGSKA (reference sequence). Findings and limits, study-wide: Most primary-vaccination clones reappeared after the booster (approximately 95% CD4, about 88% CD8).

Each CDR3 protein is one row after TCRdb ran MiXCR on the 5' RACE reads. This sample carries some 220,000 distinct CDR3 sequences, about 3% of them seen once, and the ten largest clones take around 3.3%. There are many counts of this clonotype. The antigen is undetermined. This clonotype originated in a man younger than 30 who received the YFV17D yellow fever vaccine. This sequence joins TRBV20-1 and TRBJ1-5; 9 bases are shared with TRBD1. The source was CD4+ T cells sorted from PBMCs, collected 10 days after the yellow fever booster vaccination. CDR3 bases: TGCAGTGCTGCACAGGGGGCTGGTCAGCCCCAGCATTTT. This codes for CSAAQGAGQPQHF.